This TCR beta chain was retrieved from a study of cytomegalovirus exposure and HLA in healthy donors. Study background: Earlier, 150 million to 200 million T cells were analyzed, and 117 million unique TCR beta sequences were found among them.

Comment on this clone: Its specificity is not known.

The CDR3 runs 13 residues. V was shortened by 8 bases and J by 5 bases, with 15 bases between the two germline ends. Per germline, CDR1 MNHEY and CDR2 SVGAGI. PCR amplification relied on 60 Vbeta primers (plus 13 Jbeta primers). The repertoire was sequenced with immunoSEQ multiplex PCR; TCRdb's copy has only in-frame clones and lacks some. This table has 100,000 or so clones, 74% appearing once. Findings of the study overall: TRBV6-2, TRBV6-3 and some other V segments were unresolvable in 87-base-pair reads. Several of the most significant clusters appeared, in a later analysis, to be linked to common viral pathogens.

The specimen was PBMCs. This clonotype was obtained from a man aged 50-60 years in good health and CMV-seropositive. The genes are TRBV6-5 and TRBJ1-1; D gene uncertain. In DNA, the CDR3 is TGTGCCAGCCTTCTTTTGGGAGGGACTGAAGCTTTCTTT. The encoded protein is CASLLLGGTEAFF.